The table lists the clone carrying this T cell receptor (beta chain) with a count of one. The data were produced by immunoSEQ multiplex PCR, yet TCRdb's version contains in-frame clones alone and is incomplete. The sample records 75,000 to 100,000 clones, more than 85% being singletons. There are 13 residues in the CDR3. Trimming cost V 2 bases and J 3 bases, with 8 bases left between them. Germline-derived CDR1 and CDR2 are LNHNV and YYDKDF (reference sequence). The data are from a study of OX40 agonist ivuxolimab in advanced cancers. Study context: Patients with hepatocellular carcinoma, melanoma, renal cell or head and neck cancer made up the dose-escalation patients.

The specimen was CD4+ or CD8+ T cells sorted from blood, collected in a trial of the OX40 agonist ivuxolimab. The V call is TRBV15, the J call TRBJ2-7; tentative D call: TRBD1 (5 bases). The source is an adult with an advanced solid tumor such as melanoma, head and neck, liver or kidney cancer. The chain's CDR3 is CATSRFDSYEQYF. The CDR3 bases are TGTGCCACCAGCAGATTCGACAGCTACGAGCAGTACTTC. The whole variable domain, remainder taken from reference TRBV15 and TRBJ2-7, is DAMVIQNPRYQVTQFGKPVTLSCSQTLNHNVMYWYQQKSSQAPKLLFHYYDKDFNNEADTPDNFQSRRPNTSFCFLDIRSPGLGDTAMYLCATSRFDSYEQYFGPGTRLTVT.